The clone carrying this TCR beta chain appeared a single time. The protocol was immunoSEQ multiplex PCR, while the TCRdb copy is restricted to in-frame clones and leaves out a portion. The sample has 280,000 or so clones; about 87% are singletons. V lost 6 bases, J lost 5 bases, and 22 bases lay in between. CDR3 length equals 15 residues. CDR1 is DFQATT and CDR2 is SNEGSKA in the germline V gene (reference sequence). This entry belongs to a study of blood T cell repertoires in COVID-19. The origin of this receptor is a young woman who had recovered from COVID-19. Sequencing used peripheral blood. This chain connects TRBV20-1 to TRBJ1-2, with TRBD1 as a possible D gene (6 bases). CDR3 nucleotide sequence: TGCAGTGCCAGTGGGGGGGGCGGCCAGAGGTATGGCTACACCTTC. It yields the protein CSASGGGGQRYGYTF.